What follows are 7 T cell receptor beta chains derived from one specimen sequenced in a study of T cell responses to AZD1222 COVID-19 vaccine. Profiling relied on immunoSEQ multiplex PCR, and the TCRdb table lists in-frame clones only, not all of them. Altogether fewer than 120,000 clones are present, around 89% being singletons, with the ten largest covering 1.6%. The sequencing here drew on peripheral blood, taken on day 0 of AZD1222 vaccination. The receptors originated from an adult in good health.

The chain joins TRBV18 to TRBJ1-4; D might be TRBD1 (6 bases). Germline lookup yields CDR1 KGHSH and CDR2 LQKENI. The CDR3 runs to 14 residues. The ends were cut back, 3 bases at V and 8 bases at J, with 13 bases in the middle. DNA for the CDR3: TGTGCCAGCTCACCGACAGGAGGCGACGAAAAACTGTTTTTT. It translates to CASSPTGGDEKLFF.

J is TRBJ1-4 and V is TRBV4-1; perhaps TRBD1 as D (5 bases). The CDR3 totals 18 residues. Germline V gene data show CDR1 as MGHRA and CDR2 as YSYEKL. V was trimmed by 3 bases and J by 3 bases, leaving 20 bases between them. The CDR3 DNA is TGCGCCAGCAGCCAGCAACAGGTTCCCACAAAGTCTAATGAAAAACTGTTTTTT. Translating gives CASSQQQVPTKSNEKLFF.

The chain couples TRBV30 to TRBJ1-1, with TRBD1 matching over 7 bases. CDR3 length: 14 residues. V was pared by 3 bases and J by 0 bases, with 4 bases of the junction left unmatched. Germline CDR1 GTSNPN, CDR2 SVGIG (reference sequence). CDR3 sequence: CAWSVDRVNTEAFF. The CDR3 DNA follows: TGTGCCTGGAGCGTAGACAGGGTGAACACTGAAGCTTTCTTT. The entire variable domain, with the rest obtained from reference TRBV30 and TRBJ1-1, is as follows: SQTIHQWPATLVQPVGSPLSLECTVEGTSNPNLYWYRQAAGRGLQLLFYSVGIGQISSEVPQNLSASRPQDRQFILSSKKLLLSDSGFYLCAWSVDRVNTEAFFGQGTRLTVV.

The V and J genes are TRBV7-2 and TRBJ2-7; D is unresolved. The V and J ends lost 5 bases and 6 bases respectively, with 14 bases between them. The V gene's germline CDR1 is SGHTA and CDR2 FQGNSA. This CDR3 has 13 residues. Written as DNA, the CDR3 is TGTGCCAGCAGCGTCGGACCCGACCGCGAGCAGTACTTC. Its protein is CASSVGPDREQYF.

This chain links TRBV5-5 with TRBJ2-5; 12 nucleotides line up with TRBD1. V was pared by 4 bases and J by 2 bases, with 6 bases of the junction left unmatched. The germline gives CDR1 SGHKS, CDR2 YYEKEE (reference sequence). The CDR3 length is 16 residues. The chain's CDR3 is CASSPRDRGRQETQYF. CDR3 sequence (DNA): TGTGCCAGCAGCCCCCGGGACAGGGGGCGGCAAGAGACCCAGTACTTC. The whole variable domain, remainder taken from reference TRBV5-5 and TRBJ2-5, is DAGVTQSPTHLIKTRGQQVTLRCSPISGHKSVSWYQQVLGQGPQFIFQYYEKEERGRGNFPDRFSARQFPNYSSELNVNALLLGDSALYLCASSPRDRGRQETQYFGPGTRLLVL.

This sequence joins TRBV14 and TRBJ2-7; D may be TRBD2 (7 bases). Germline CDR1 is SGHDN and CDR2 is FVKESK. Trimming took 1 base from V and 5 from J, leaving 12 bases between them. The length of the CDR3 is 14 residues. The CDR3 sequence: CASSQAGGYDEQYF. In DNA form, the CDR3 reads TGTGCCAGCAGCCAAGCGGGGGGCTACGACGAGCAGTACTTC.

The CDR3 loop is CASSGDSGYEQYF. CDR3 in DNA: TGTGCCAGCAGTGGGGACAGCGGCTACGAGCAGTACTTC. The chain employs TRBV2 and TRBJ2-7, with 7 bases identical to TRBD1. The trim removed 4 bases at V and 3 bases at J, leaving 3 bases unmatched. Germline-derived CDR1 and CDR2 are SNHLY and FYNNEI. The CDR3 extends over 13 amino acids.